What follows are 4 T cell receptor beta chains derived from one specimen sequenced in a study of shared clonotypes between healthy human individuals. Produced via immunoSEQ multiplex PCR; TCRdb's table is partial and in-frame only. The sample lists approximately 1.5 million clones, approximately 98% seen once, with roughly 0.42% in the top ten. Sequenced material: naive CD4+ T cells sorted from blood. Indicated subset: CD45RA+ positively selected. The receptors stem from a man aged 25 to 45 in good health.

V usage is TRBV18 and J usage is TRBJ2-1; 9 positions match TRBD1. The CDR3 runs 20 residues. From germline, CDR1 is KGHSH and CDR2 LQKENI. V shed 1 base and J 2 bases; nucleotides not matched to a gene: 15. Here the CDR3 reads CASSPLGQGPTARTYNEQFF. The CDR3 DNA sequence: TGTGCCAGCTCACCACTCGGACAGGGGCCAACCGCCAGGACCTACAATGAGCAGTTCTTC.

The gene calls are TRBV7-9 and TRBJ2-7; the D gene is possibly TRBD1 (5 bases). Trimming took off 5 bases at V and 6 bases at J, with 20 bases between the two ends. CDR3 length: 15 amino acids. CDR1 SEHNR and CDR2 FQNEAQ come from the germline V gene (reference sequence). The CDR3 sequence: CASSGVKGWVSEQYF. DNA of the CDR3: TGTGCCAGCAGCGGCGTCAAGGGGTGGGTATCCGAGCAGTACTTC.

The rearrangement uses TRBV28 and TRBJ2-6; perhaps TRBD1 as D (5 bases). V was shortened by 6 bases and J by 0 bases, with 21 bases between the two germline ends. CDR3 length: 19 amino acids. Germline lookup yields CDR1 MDHEN and CDR2 SYDVKM. CDR3 residues: CASSQVWGRLSSGANVLTF. Here the CDR3 DNA reads TGTGCCAGCAGCCAAGTGTGGGGCAGATTGAGCTCTGGGGCCAACGTCCTGACTTTC.

The V gene is TRBV7-9, the J gene TRBJ2-5, with D perhaps given as TRBD1 or TRBD2 (5 bases each). Germline values: CDR1 SEHNR, CDR2 FQNEAQ (reference sequence). The CDR3 sequence is 16 residues long. The V gene lost 5 bases and the J gene lost 4 bases, with 20 bases spanning the gap. CDR3 nucleotide sequence: TGTGCCAGCAGCCTGGGACGTCCCCCCGAGGGAGAGACCCAGTACTTC. Protein sequence: CASSLGRPPEGETQYF.